These T cell receptor beta chains were read from a single sample in a study of PD-L1 blockade in urothelial cancer. Measured with immunoSEQ multiplex PCR; TCRdb has only the in-frame clones, and not every one. The table shows 45,000 to 55,000 clones, with more than 80% occurring only once. The sample consisted of PBMCs, taken around atezolizumab (anti-PD-L1) treatment. The receptors shown here come from a man in his forties or fifties with urothelial cancer. Each CDR3 is given with its conserved first and last residue. D genes are given only for firm matches. Size values are once, few and many counts, or a class for expanded clones, and some rows have none.

V: TRBV5-1
J: TRBJ2-3
size: NA
D: TRBD2
CDR3: CASSHAGGGKTDTQYF
DNA: TGCGCCAGCAGCCACGCTGGGGGGGGAAAAACAGATACGCAGTATTTT

V: TRBV9
J: TRBJ2-7
size: NA
D: TRBD1
CDR3: CASSARDRGGYEQYF
DNA: TGTGCCAGCAGCGCGCGGGACAGGGGGGGCTACGAGCAGTACTTC

V: TRBV25-1
J: TRBJ2-1
size: NA
D: NA
CDR3: CASSARDTSYNEQFF
DNA: TGTGCCAGCAGTGCCCGGGACACCTCCTACAATGAGCAGTTCTTC

V: TRBV5-1
J: TRBJ2-1
size: NA
D: NA
CDR3: CASIQGASDNEQFF
DNA: TGCGCCAGCATACAGGGTGCCTCCGACAATGAGCAGTTCTTC

V: TRBV2
J: TRBJ2-2
size: NA
D: NA
CDR3: CASWTATGELFF
DNA: TGTGCCAGCTGGACTGCAACCGGGGAGCTGTTTTTT

V: TRBV19
J: TRBJ2-5
size: NA
D: NA
CDR3: CASSMSWQETQYF
DNA: TGTGCCAGTAGTATGAGTTGGCAAGAGACCCAGTACTTC

V: TRBV27
J: TRBJ2-7
size: few
D: TRBD2
CDR3: CASSPPTSGRRSLNEQYF
DNA: TGTGCCAGCAGCCCGCCGACTAGCGGGAGGCGGAGCCTAAACGAGCAGTACTTC

V: TRBV29-1
J: TRBJ1-3
size: NA
D: NA
CDR3: CSASSGNTIYF
DNA: TGCAGCGCGAGCTCTGGAAACACCATATATTTT

V: TRBV7-6
J: TRBJ2-5
size: NA
D: NA
CDR3: CASRFGVQETQYF
DNA: TGTGCCAGCAGATTCGGGGTACAAGAGACCCAGTACTTC

V: TRBV7-6
J: TRBJ2-7
size: NA
D: NA
CDR3: CASSPPDSSYEQYF
DNA: TGTGCCAGCAGCCCCCCGGACAGCTCCTACGAGCAGTACTTC

V: TRBV19
J: TRBJ2-2
size: NA
D: NA
CDR3: CASSPLNGWVGELFF
DNA: TGTGCCAGTAGTCCACTGAACGGGTGGGTCGGGGAGCTGTTTTTT

V: TRBV25-1
J: TRBJ2-1
size: NA
D: TRBD2
CDR3: CASSYLAGGPGEQFF
DNA: TGTGCCAGCAGTTATCTAGCGGGGGGCCCCGGGGAGCAGTTCTTC